This T cell receptor (beta chain) was sequenced for a study of blood T cells in healthy people across ages. Then a second PCR, running about 6 to 11 cycles, was carried out with a sample-barcoded 5' primer and a J-beta primer mix. Each cDNA molecule, via a template-switch adaptor with 12 random nucleotides, was tagged. TCRdb recomputed calls from the 5' RACE reads with MiXCR, one row per CDR3 protein. The data contain hundreds of thousands of distinct CDR3 sequences, roughly two fifths of them singletons. The germline V gene encodes CDR1 SGDLS and CDR2 YYNGEE. There are 18 residues in the CDR3. Trimming took off 3 bases at V and 0 bases at J, with 16 bases between the two ends. There were healthy Caucasian individuals from Russia, aged 6 to 90, serving as donors.

Sequencing was performed on blood. The chain carries TRBV9 and TRBJ2-6; D perhaps matches TRBD2 (6 bases). The TCR sequence derives from a man older than 75 in good health. The CDR3 protein is CASSALSGSGSGANVLTF. CDR3 in DNA: TGTGCCAGCAGCGCCCTTAGCGGAAGCGGCTCTGGGGCCAACGTCCTGACTTTC.